This TCR beta chain was profiled in a study of monozygotic twins with inflammatory bowel disease. CDR1 is SGHRS, CDR2 YFSETQ, per germline. The CDR3 has 15 residues. With the 5' RACE reads reprocessed, TCRdb shows one record per CDR3 protein and no DNA. The sample includes approximately 400,000 distinct CDR3 sequences. The rearrangement joins TRBV5-1 to TRBJ2-1. The TCR comes from a human donor with ulcerative colitis or Crohn's disease, or a healthy co-twin of an affected twin (not recorded which). Sequencing was done on a sample of blood. The CDR3 here is CASSLVTRQYNEQFF.